The T cell receptor beta chain under discussion was sequenced for a study of blood T cell repertoires in COVID-19. This clone has just one count. There are 15 residues in the CDR3. Trimming stripped 2 bases from V and 3 bases from J, with 13 bases between. The germline gives CDR1 SEHNR, CDR2 FQNEAQ (reference sequence). The authors' processing: Researchers report that nucleated cell counts were estimated from reference gene primer amplification. Using immunoSEQ multiplex PCR, the repertoire was profiled, and TCRdb retains in-frame clones only, with some absent. V, J and clone size derive from that table, while D and trimming were established from the DNA sequence. The sample yields 100,000 to 150,000 clones, around nine tenths seen once. Seattle enrolled patients during active infection and tracked them longitudinally.

The clonotype was recovered from a woman between 65 and 79 years old with COVID-19, enrolled during active disease. The chain is built from TRBV7-9 and TRBJ1-2; no firm D call. Sequenced: peripheral blood. This CDR3 reads CASSLIWLFHYGYTF. CDR3 nucleotides: TGTGCCAGCAGCTTAATCTGGCTCTTCCACTATGGCTACACCTTC.